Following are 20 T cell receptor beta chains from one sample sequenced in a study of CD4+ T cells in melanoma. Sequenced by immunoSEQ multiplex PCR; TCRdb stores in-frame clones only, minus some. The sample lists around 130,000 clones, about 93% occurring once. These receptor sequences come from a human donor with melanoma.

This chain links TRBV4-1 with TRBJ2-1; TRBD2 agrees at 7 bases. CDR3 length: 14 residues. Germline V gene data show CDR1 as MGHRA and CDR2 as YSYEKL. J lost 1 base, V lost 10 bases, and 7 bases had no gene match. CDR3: CATRLAVSYNEQFF. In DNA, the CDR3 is TGCGCCACCCGTCTAGCGGTTTCCTACAATGAGCAGTTCTTC.

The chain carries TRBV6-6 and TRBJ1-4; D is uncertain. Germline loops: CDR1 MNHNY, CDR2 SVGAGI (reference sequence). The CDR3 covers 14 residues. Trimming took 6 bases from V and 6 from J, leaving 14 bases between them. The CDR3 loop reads CASRTSGGYEKLFF. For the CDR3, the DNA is TGTGCCAGCAGGACCTCGGGCGGGTATGAAAAACTGTTTTTT.

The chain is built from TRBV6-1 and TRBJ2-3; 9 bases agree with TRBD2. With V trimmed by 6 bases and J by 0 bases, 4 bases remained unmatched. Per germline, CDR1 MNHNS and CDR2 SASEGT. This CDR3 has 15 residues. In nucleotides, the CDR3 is TGTGCCAGCAGGGCTCTAGCGGGGAGCACAGATACGCAGTATTTT. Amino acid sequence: CASRALAGSTDTQYF.

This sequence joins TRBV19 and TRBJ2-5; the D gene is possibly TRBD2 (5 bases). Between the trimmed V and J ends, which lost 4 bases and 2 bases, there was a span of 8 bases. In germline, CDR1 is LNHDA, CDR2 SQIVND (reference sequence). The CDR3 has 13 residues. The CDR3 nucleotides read TGTGCCAGTAGTAGAGGGTGGCAAGAGACCCAGTACTTC. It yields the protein CASSRGWQETQYF.

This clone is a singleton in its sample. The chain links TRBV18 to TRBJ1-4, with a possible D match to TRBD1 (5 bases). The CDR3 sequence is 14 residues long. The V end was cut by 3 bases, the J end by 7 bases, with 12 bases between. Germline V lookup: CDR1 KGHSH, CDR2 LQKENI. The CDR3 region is CASSPGGIGEKLFF. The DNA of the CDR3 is TGTGCCAGCTCACCTGGGGGGATCGGTGAAAAACTGTTTTTT.

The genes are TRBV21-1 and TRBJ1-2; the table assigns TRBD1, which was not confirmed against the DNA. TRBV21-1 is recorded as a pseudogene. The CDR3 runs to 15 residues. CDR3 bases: TGTGCCAGCAGCAACGGGACAGGGGGATGCTATGGCTACACCTTC. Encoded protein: CASSNGTGGCYGYTF.

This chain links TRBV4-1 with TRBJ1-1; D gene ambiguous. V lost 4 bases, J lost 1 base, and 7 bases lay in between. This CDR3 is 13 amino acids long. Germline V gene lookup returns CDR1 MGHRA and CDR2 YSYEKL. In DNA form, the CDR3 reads TGCGCCAGCAGCCGACGGGAGAACACTGAAGCTTTCTTT. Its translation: CASSRRENTEAFF.

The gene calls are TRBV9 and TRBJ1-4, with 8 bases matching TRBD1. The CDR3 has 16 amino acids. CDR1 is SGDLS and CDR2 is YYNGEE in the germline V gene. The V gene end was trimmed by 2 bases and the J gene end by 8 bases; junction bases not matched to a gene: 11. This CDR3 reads CASSVAPQGVSEKLFF. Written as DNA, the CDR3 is TGTGCCAGCAGCGTCGCACCACAGGGGGTCAGCGAAAAACTGTTTTTT.

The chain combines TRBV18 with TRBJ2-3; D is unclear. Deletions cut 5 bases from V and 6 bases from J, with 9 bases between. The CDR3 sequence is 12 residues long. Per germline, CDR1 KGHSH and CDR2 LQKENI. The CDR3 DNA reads TGTGCCAGCTCAACGGTAGACGATACGCAGTATTTT. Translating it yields CASSTVDDTQYF.

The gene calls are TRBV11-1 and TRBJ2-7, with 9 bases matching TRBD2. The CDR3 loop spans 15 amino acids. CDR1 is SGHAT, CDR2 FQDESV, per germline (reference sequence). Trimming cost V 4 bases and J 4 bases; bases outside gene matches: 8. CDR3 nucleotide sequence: TGTGCCAGCAGCTCGATAGCGGGGGAAACGTACGAGCAGTACTTC. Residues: CASSSIAGETYEQYF.

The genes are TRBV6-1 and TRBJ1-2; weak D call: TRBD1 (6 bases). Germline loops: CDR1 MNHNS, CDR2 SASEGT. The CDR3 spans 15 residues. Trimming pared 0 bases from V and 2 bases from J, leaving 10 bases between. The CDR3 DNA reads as TGTGCCAGCAGTGAAGCGCCTACAGGGAACTATGGCTACACCTTC. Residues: CASSEAPTGNYGYTF.

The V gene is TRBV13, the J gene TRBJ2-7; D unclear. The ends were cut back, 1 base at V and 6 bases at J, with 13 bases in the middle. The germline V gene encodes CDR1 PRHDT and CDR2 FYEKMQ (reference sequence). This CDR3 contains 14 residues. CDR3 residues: CASSLVPGSSEQYF. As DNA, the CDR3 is TGTGCCAGCAGCTTAGTTCCCGGGTCTAGCGAGCAGTACTTC. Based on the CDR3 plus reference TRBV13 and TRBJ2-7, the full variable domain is AAGVIQSPRHLIKEKRETATLKCYPIPRHDTVYWYQQGPGQDPQFLISFYEKMQSDKGSIPDRFSAQQFSDYHSELNMSSLELGDSALYFCASSLVPGSSEQYFGPGTRLTVT.

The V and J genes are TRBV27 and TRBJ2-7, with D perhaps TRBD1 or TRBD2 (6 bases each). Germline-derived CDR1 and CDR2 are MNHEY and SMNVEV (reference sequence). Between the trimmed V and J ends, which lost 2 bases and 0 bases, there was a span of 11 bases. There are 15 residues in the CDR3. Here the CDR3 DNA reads TGTGCCAGCAGTTTAGTGGGGGGCCACTCCTACGAGCAGTACTTC. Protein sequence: CASSLVGGHSYEQYF.

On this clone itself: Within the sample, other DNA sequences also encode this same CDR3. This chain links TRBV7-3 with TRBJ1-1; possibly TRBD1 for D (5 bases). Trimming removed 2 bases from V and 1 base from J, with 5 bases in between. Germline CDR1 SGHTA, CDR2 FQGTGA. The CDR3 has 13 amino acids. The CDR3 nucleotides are TGTGCCAGCAGCTTAGGGACGAACACTGAAGCTTTCTTT. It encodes CASSLGTNTEAFF.

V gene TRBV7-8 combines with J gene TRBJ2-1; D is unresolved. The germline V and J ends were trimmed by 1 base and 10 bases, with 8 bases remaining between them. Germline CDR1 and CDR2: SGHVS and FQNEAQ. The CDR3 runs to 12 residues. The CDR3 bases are TGTGCCAGCAGCTTAGTGTTGGGGGAGCAGTTCTTC. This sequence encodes CASSLVLGEQFF. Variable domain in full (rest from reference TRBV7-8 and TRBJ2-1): GAGVSQSPRYKVAKRGQDVALRCDPISGHVSLFWYQQALGQGPEFLTYFQNEAQLDKSGLPSDRFFAERPEGSVSTLKIQRTQQEDSAVYLCASSLVLGEQFFGPGTRLTVL.

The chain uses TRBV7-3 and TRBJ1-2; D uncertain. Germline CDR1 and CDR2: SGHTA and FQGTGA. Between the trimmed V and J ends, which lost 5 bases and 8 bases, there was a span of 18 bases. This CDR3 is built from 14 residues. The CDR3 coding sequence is TGTGCCAGCAGCCCTCTAACCCAGACGCGGGGCTACACCTTC. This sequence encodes CASSPLTQTRGYTF.

The CDR3 here is CASSAGFSGHSYNEQFF. The DNA for the CDR3 is TGTGCCAGCAGCGCCGGCTTTAGCGGCCACTCCTACAATGAGCAGTTCTTC. This chain joins TRBV7-8 and TRBJ2-1; TRBD2 might be the D (6 bases). The V gene's germline CDR1 is SGHVS and CDR2 FQNEAQ. V lost 5 bases and J 0 bases, leaving 17 bases between the germline ends. The CDR3 has 17 amino acids.

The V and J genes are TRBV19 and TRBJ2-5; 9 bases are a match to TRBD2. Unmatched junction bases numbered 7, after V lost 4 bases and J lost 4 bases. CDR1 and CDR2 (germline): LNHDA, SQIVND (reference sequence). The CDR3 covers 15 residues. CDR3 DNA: TGTGCCAGTAGTAAGGTCGGGACTAGCCCAGAGACCCAGTACTTC. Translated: CASSKVGTSPETQYF.

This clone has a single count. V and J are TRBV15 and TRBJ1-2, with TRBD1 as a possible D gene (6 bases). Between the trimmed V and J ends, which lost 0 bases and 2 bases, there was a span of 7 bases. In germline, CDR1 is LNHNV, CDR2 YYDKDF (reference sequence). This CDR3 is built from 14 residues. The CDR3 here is CATSRDTGNYGYTF. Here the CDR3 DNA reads TGTGCCACCAGCAGAGATACAGGGAACTATGGCTACACCTTC.

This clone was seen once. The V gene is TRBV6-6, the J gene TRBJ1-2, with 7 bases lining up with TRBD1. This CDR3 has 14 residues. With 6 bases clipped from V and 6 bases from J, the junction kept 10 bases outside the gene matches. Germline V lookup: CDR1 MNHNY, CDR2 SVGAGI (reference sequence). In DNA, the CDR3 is TGTGCCAGCAGAAACACCGGGACAGCAGATGGCTACACCTTC. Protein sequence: CASRNTGTADGYTF.